A selection of T cell receptor beta chains follows, all from one sample in a study of long-term antiretroviral therapy in people with HIV. Sequenced by immunoSEQ multiplex PCR; TCRdb stores in-frame clones only, minus some. This sample carries some 35,000 clones, over 75% of them seen once, and the ten largest clones take over 9.5%. This specimen consisted of unsorted PBMCs, obtained 2.2 years after starting antiretroviral therapy. These receptors originate from a young man with HIV. Each CDR3 is given with its conserved first and last residue.

TRBV28	TRBJ1-6	CASSFSPNSPLHF
TRBV27	TRBJ2-7	CASSLSAGVSEQYF
TRBV27	TRBJ2-1	CASSFGSGSYNEQFF
TRBV6-4	TRBJ2-2	CASSAEGVTGELFF
TRBV28	TRBJ2-1	CASSFLGGRKYNEQFF
TRBV27	TRBJ2-7	CASRRGYGTGGREQYF
TRBV6-1	TRBJ2-7	CASRADRDPLEQYF
TRBV4-1	TRBJ1-2	CASSQVGSYGYTF
TRBV30	TRBJ1-2	CAWSGNTNYGYTF
TRBV29-1	TRBJ1-1	CSVEDHRGYTEAFF
TRBV7-8	TRBJ2-7	CASSGLAQHEQYF
TRBV2	TRBJ1-2	CASNRPGKGYTF
TRBV7-9	TRBJ1-1	CASSWGGGAEAFF
TRBV7-9	TRBJ1-1	CASSLGVGPNTEAFF
TRBV4-1	TRBJ1-5	CASSHLGNRGEYQPQHF
TRBV7-2	TRBJ2-2	CASFRGAPLNTGELFF
TRBV10-3	TRBJ2-3	CAISTRPGGRTDTQYF
TRBV21-1	TRBJ2-7	CASSKEEGTGQKSSYEQYF
TRBV6-5	TRBJ2-1	CASSYSLAYNEQFF
TRBV6-4	TRBJ2-3	CASSDSELRTQYF